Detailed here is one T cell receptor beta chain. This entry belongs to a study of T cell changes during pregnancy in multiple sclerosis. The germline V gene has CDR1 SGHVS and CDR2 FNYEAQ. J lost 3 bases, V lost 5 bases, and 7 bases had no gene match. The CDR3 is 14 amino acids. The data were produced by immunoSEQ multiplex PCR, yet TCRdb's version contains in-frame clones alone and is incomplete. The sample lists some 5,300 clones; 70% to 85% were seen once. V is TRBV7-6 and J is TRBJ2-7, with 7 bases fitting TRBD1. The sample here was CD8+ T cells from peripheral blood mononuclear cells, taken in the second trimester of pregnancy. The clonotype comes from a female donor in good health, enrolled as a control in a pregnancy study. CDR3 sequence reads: CASSTSTGHYEQYF. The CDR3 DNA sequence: TGTGCCAGCAGCACCTCGACAGGGCACTACGAGCAGTACTTC.